This T cell receptor (beta chain) was sequenced during a study of regulatory T cells. Germline V gene lookup returns CDR1 SGDLS and CDR2 YYNGEE. The CDR3 has 17 amino acids. The junction had 6 bases not matched to a gene; V was cut back by 0 bases and J by 3 bases. The primer mix had 52 TRBV and 13 TRBJ primers. Using immunoSEQ multiplex PCR, the repertoire was profiled, and TCRdb retains in-frame clones only, with some absent. The sample lists 30,000 to 40,000 clones, over 90% occurring once. Comment on this clone: Its antigen is unknown.

General study findings and limits: Hydrophobic residues at CDR3 positions 6 and 7 were enriched in conventional CD4+ T cells of CD3G-deficient patients.

This rearrangement joins TRBV9 to TRBJ2-3, with 11 positions matching TRBD2. Specimen: conventional CD4+ T cells sorted from blood. This TCR was recovered from a child aged 2-9 years with CD3G deficiency. Written as DNA, the CDR3 is TGTGCCAGCAGCGTAGGGGCGCTAGCGGGAGGAACAGATACGCAGTATTTT. This encodes CASSVGALAGGTDTQYF. The full variable domain, completed using reference TRBV9 and TRBJ2-3, is DSGVTQTPKHLITATGQRVTLRCSPRSGDLSVYWYQQSLDQGLQFLIQYYNGEERAKGNILERFSAQQFPDLHSELNLSSLELGDSALYFCASSVGALAGGTDTQYFGPGTRLTVL.